This TCR beta chain was sequenced during a study of CD4+ T cells in melanoma. Overall study findings and caveats: A reported correlation linked neoantigen-specific CD4+ T cells to CD8+, macrophage and B cell function. Neoantigen-specific CD4+ T cells in melanoma reportedly had diverse differentiation states.

Clones were sequenced by immunoSEQ multiplex PCR, and TCRdb holds only the in-frame ones, with some missing. The table has 55,000 or so clones, about 72% seen once. Points on this clone: Its matching antigen is unknown.

The ends were cut back, 1 base at V and 8 bases at J, with 11 bases in the middle. The CDR3 runs to 13 residues. Germline lookup yields CDR1 LGHNA and CDR2 YNFKEQ. This clonotype originated in a human donor with melanoma. The chain uses TRBV4-2 and TRBJ1-2; D is uncertain. The sample taken for sequencing was tumor tissue. Here the CDR3 DNA reads TGTGCCAGCAGCCAAGGACGACCGCGGGGCTACACCTTC. Its translation is CASSQGRPRGYTF.